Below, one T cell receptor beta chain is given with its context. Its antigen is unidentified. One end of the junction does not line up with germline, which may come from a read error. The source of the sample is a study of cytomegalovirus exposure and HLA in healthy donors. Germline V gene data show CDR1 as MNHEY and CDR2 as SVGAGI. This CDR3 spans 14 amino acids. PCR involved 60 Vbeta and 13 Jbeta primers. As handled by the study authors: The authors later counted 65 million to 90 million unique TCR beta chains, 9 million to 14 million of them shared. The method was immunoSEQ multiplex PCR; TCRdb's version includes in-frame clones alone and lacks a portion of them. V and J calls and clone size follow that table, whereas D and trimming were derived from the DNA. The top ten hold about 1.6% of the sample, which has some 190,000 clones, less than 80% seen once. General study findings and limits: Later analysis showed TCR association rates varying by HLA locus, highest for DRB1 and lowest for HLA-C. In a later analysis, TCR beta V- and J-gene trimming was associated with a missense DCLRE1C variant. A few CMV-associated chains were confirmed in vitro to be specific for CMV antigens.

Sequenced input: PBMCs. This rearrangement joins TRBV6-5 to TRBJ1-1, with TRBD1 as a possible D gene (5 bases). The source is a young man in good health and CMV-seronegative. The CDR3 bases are TGTGCCAGCAGTTCGTTAGGGGTGAAGACTGAAGCTTTCTTT. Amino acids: CASSSLGVKTEAFF.